This T cell receptor (beta chain) appears in the sequencing data of a study of cytomegalovirus exposure and HLA in healthy donors (dated by TCRdb to between 2016 and 2019). Regarding the complete study: According to a later analysis, the roughly 120 validation repertoires were produced on the same platform as the 600 to 850 repertoires of the first cohort. In addition to the first cohort of roughly 670 subjects, a separate validation cohort of 130 or so different subjects was used. To predict cytomegalovirus infection status, the study brought together high-throughput TCR immunosequencing, statistical association of individual TCRs with disease status, and machine learning. The aim of the study was to test whether cataloging public T cell receptors could identify signatures of past pathogen exposure. Broad study findings and their caveats: While some public TCRs were present in many individuals, most TCR sequences turned up only very rarely across donors. Cytomegalovirus status was reported to be diagnosed by the classifier with high specificity and sensitivity in both the original and validation cohorts. The study listed 170 or so TCR beta chains as associated with cytomegalovirus. Of the cluster scores, approximately 95% were above 0 in a later analysis, which found that TCRs clustered in the first cohort also tended to co-occur in the 120 validation repertoires. In vitro tests confirmed that a few of the cytomegalovirus-associated TCR beta chains recognize cytomegalovirus antigens. All 120 repertoires were used to score co-occurrence in the validation cohort in a later analysis, because that analysis had no HLA typing for the cohort. The authors suggested that the approach could potentially be extended to other disease states and immunological phenotypes.

Donors formed part of the validation cohort, which comprised 120 subjects and was distinct from the first cohort of roughly 600 subjects. V and J are truncated by 1 base and 0 bases respectively, leaving an intervening sequence of 14 bases. The germline V gene supplies CDR1 SGDLS and CDR2 YYNGEE. The CDR3 sequence holds 17 residues, the cysteine and phenylalanine included. Only the CDR3 DNA stays, 51 bases, in frame from base 1. Points on this clone: Its antigen is currently not known. Per-base qualities were not stored, and no clone one base away is much larger.

The method was the immunoSEQ multiplex PCR assay. The published analysis was carried out like this. A statistical classification framework was built for diagnosing cytomegalovirus status from the catalog of TCR beta chain sequences. Sourced from immuneACCESS, this table was stored by TCRdb with only in-frame sequences that have V and J called. A share of the clones is absent; for the studies checked, an unresolved V gene accounts for under half, and the remainder has no known explanation. The DNA gave D and trimming, while V, J and clone size come from that table. For this sample there are 120,000 to 150,000 clones; around nine tenths appear just once. Clones ranked in the top ten supply about 3.5% of the sample.

Here the chain combines TRBV9 and TRBJ1-5; 6 matching bases give a weak D call of TRBD1. Sequences were obtained from PBMCs. This receptor was taken from a woman younger than 35 in good health and CMV-seropositive. The base sequence is TGTGCCAGCAGCGTACGTAGACAGGCCATTAGCAATCAGCCCCAGCATTTT. It is translated as CASSVRRQAISNQPQHF.